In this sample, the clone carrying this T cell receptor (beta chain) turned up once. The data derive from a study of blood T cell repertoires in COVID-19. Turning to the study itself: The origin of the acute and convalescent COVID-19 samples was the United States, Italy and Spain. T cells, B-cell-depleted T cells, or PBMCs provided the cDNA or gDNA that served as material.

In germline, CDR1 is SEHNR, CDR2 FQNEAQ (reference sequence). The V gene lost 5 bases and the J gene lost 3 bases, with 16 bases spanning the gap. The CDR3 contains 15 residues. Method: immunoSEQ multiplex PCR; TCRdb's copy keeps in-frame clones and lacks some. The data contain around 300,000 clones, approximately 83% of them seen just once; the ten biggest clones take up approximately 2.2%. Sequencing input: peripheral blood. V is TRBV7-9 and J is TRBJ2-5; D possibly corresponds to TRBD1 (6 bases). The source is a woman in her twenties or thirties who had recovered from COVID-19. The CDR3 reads CASSQHRAEEETQYF. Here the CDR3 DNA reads TGTGCCAGCAGCCAGCACAGGGCCGAGGAAGAGACCCAGTACTTC.